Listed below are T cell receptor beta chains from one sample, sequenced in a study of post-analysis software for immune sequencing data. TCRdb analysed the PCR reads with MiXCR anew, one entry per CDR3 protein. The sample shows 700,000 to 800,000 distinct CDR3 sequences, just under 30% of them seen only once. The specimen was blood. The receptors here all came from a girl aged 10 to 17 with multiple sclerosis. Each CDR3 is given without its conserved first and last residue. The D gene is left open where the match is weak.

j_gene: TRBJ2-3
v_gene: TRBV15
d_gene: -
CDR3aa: ATSRDRGPMDTQY

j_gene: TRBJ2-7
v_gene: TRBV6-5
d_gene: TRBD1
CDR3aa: AGSYGQGYEQY

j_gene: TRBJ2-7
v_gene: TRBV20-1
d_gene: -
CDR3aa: SASVGPAYEQY

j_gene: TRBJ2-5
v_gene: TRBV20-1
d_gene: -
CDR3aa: SARAWTEQETQY

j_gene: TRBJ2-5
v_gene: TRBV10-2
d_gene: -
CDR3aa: ASSEGASMTASQETQY

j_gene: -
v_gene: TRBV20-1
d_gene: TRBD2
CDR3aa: SASASGTYEQY

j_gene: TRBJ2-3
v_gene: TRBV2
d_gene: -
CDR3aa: ASSDRSGPSTDTQY

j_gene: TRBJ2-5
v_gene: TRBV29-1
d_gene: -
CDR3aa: SVEWTVQETQY

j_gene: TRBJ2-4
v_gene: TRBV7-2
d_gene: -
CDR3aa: ASSRNGRAVNIQY

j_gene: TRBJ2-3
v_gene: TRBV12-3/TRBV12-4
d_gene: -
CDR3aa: ASSPRTDTQY

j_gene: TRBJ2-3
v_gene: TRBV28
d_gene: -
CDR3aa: ASSLPRGTDTQY

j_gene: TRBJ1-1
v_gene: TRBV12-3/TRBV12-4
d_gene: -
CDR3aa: ARSLTGNRAEAF

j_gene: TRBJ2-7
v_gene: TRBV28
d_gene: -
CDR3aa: ASTLWRGGLSSYEQY

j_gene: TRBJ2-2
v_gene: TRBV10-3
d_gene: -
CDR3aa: AIRGPGAAGELF

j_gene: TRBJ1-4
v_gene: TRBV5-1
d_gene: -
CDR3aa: ASSRRDRNEKLF

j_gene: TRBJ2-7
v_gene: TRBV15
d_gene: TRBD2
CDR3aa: ATSRLAGVGYEQY

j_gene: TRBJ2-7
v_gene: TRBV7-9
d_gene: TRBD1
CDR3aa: ASSWNRDSPYEQY

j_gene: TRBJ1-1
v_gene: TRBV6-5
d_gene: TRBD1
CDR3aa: ASTTGAGITEAF

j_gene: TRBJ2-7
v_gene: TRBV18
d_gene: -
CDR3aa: ASSLGLGDYEQY

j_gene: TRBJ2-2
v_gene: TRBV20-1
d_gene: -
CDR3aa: SAYKRRLSTGELF

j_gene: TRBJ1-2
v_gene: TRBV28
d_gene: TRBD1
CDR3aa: ASSLIGQGRINYGYT

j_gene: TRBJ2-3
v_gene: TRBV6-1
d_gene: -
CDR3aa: ATRWADTQY

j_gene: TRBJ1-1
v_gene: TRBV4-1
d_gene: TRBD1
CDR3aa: ASSRPDRENTEAF

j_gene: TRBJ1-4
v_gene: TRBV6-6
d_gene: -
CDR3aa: AGRDPVRPKVLF

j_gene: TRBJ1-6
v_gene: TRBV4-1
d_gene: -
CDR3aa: ASSQGTDGNSPLH

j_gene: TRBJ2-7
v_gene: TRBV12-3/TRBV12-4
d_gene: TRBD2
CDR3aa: ASSFSSLAGNYEQY

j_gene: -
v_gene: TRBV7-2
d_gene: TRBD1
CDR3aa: ASSPGGVGREQY

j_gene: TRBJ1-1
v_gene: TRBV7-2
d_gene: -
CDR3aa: ASSLQSWTEAF

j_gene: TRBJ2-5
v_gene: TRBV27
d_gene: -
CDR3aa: ASSLSGPGLGETQY

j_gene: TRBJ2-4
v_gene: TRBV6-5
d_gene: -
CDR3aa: AGRETAKNIQY

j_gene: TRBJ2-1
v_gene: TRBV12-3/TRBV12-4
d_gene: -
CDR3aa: ASSPGPLGHEQF

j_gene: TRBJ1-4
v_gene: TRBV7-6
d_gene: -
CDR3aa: ASSSQLGTNEKLF

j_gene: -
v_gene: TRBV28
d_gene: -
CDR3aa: ASSSPADDEQY

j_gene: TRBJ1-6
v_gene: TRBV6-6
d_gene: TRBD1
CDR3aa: ASNYSGTVDSPLH

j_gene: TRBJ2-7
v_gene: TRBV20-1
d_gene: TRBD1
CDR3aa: SARKGQIDNEQY

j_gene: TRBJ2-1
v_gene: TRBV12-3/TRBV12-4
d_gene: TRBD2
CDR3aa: ASSSGLAANNQF

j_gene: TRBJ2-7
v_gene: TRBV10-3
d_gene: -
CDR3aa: AISDITGLQIYEQY

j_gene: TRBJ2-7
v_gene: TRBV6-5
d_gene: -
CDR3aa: ASSPLVAYEQY

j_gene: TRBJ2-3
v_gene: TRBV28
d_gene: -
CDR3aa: ATFLQGTDTQY

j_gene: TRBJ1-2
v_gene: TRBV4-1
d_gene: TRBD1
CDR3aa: ASSQVSLQGVGGYT

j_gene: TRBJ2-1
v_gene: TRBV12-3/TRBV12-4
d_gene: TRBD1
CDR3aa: ASSRDSLSSHNEQF

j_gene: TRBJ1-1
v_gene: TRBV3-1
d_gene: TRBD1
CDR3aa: ASSLKGQGTEAF

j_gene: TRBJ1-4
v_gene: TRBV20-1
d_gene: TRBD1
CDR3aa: SARDGTGPGREKLF

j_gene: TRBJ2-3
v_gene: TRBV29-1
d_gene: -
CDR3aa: SVDGNTDTQY

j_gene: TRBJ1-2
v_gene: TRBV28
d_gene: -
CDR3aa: ASSLGVGGYT

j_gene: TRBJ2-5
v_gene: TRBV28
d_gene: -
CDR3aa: ASSLPYQETQY

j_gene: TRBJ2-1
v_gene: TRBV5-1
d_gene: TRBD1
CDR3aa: ASSLGGQGYSYNEQF

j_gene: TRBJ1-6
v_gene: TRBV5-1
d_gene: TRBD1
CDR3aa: ASSPTGTGYTSPLH

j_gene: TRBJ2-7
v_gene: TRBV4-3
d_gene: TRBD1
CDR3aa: ASSQFRDRPHEQY

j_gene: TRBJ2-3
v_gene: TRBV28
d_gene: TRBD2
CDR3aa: ASRGLAGAPPADTQY

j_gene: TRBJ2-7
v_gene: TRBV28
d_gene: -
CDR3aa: ASSFPTSYEQY

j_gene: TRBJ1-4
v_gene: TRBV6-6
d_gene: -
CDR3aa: ASSYSWGPDNEKLF

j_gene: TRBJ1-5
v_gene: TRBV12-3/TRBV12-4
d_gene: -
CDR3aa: ASSPTGTVSNQPQH

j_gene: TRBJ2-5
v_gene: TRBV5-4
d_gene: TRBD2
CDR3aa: ASSLTSGRTGEQY

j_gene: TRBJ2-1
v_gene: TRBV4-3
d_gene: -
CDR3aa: ASSQDLRWGNEQF

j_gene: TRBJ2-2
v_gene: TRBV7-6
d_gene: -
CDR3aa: ASRGVGSPGELF

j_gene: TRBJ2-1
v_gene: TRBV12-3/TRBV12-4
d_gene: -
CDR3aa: ASRISVSVNEQF